This T cell receptor (beta chain) was found in a study of CD8 T cells in Susac syndrome. Study outcomes and limitations: The study's TCR sequencing and HLA analysis drew on a certain number of individuals. That number was acknowledged as relatively small.

Sequencing of TCR beta was undertaken in CD8+ and CD4+ T cells derived from blood. TEMRA cells were FACS-enriched, while CD8+ and CD4+ T cells were negatively isolated. A note on this clonotype: Antigen specificity is unknown.

V was trimmed by 1 base and J by 6 bases, leaving 13 bases between them. The CDR3 contains 14 residues. The V gene's germline CDR1 is SGDLS and CDR2 YYNGEE. After extraction with the RNeasy kit, 0.5 to 1 ug of the RNA was reverse transcribed using random hexamers. With immunoSEQ multiplex PCR, TCR beta CDR3 was amplified across 54 Vbeta and 13 Jbeta. TCRdb re-called the immunoSEQ multiplex PCR reads with MiXCR, one entry per CDR3 protein. The sample lists around 190,000 distinct CDR3 sequences; 90% to 95% were seen once. The source of this sequence is a human donor in good health. Sequencing input: CD4+ T cells from PBMCs. J is TRBJ1-1 and V is TRBV9; D gene uncertain. The CDR3 loop is CASSVSVGEPEAFF. CDR3 sequence (DNA): TGTGCCAGCAGCGTATCGGTCGGGGAACCTGAAGCTTTCTTT.